Sequencing of this T cell receptor (beta chain) was carried out in a study of identical twins. Notes on the study in general: Researchers reported weaker excess twin sharing in beta out-of-frame sequences. Memory repertoires showed no such pattern, whereas abundant cord blood beta clonotypes carried fewer insertions. Invariant MAIT and iNKT cells could partly confound zero-insertion analyses.

The germline V gene encodes CDR1 SGHAT and CDR2 FQNNGV. Trimming pared 5 bases from V and 4 bases from J, leaving 11 bases between. This CDR3 is 14 amino acids long. One entry per CDR3 protein results from TCRdb running MiXCR on the 5' RACE reads. The sample includes approximately 240,000 distinct CDR3 sequences, around 15% of them seen just once. This clonotype occurred many times. Its target is not known. The chain recombines TRBV11-2 with TRBJ1-4, with D maybe TRBD1 (6 bases). The specimen was memory (CD45RO+) T cells sorted from blood. The receptor comes from a young woman in good health. The CDR3 DNA reads TGTGCCAGCAGCCAGGACAGAATTAATGAAAAACTGTTTTTT. It translates to CASSQDRINEKLFF.